This T cell receptor (beta chain) was documented in a study of CD8+CD57+ T cells in acquired aplastic anemia. Study in general: Sorted cells (CD4+ and CD8+) yielded DNA amounts that averaged around 3.1 ug. Broader study findings: Patients and controls shared approximately 30 CD8+ CDR3 sequences, highly expressed in patients. For CD8+ Simpson's diversity, patients and controls showed no significant difference.

This clonotype was found a few times. Its antigen is not known. V lost 6 bases to trimming and J lost 2 bases, with 10 bases between them. The CDR3 has 13 residues. Germline V gene sequence: CDR1 MNHEY, CDR2 SVGEGT. TCR beta VDJ and CDR3 profiling used genomic DNA as template. Each CDR3 protein gets one entry after TCRdb re-called the reads with MiXCR. Among under 250,000 distinct CDR3 sequences listed, around 46% were seen once. Individuals selected for sequencing had exhibited CD8+CD57+ cell expansion on flow cytometry. With no exception, the patients had severe acquired aplastic anemia. The chain employs TRBV6-2 or TRBV6-3 and TRBJ1-2; no clear D. The sample comprised sorted CD4+, CD8+, or CD8+CD57+ T cells (not recorded which) from PBMCs. The sequence was obtained from a human donor with aplastic anemia. Here the CDR3 DNA reads TGTGCCAGCAGCACCGGAGAGAACTATGGCTACACCTTC. It encodes CASSTGENYGYTF.